Listed here are 10 T cell receptor beta chains from one sample, sequenced in a study of memory CD4+ T cells and cytomegalovirus serostatus. The sort gate was single viable CD3+CD4+CD8-CD45RO+ cells for memory CD4+ T cells. TCRdb's copy holds only in-frame clones and misses some; the assay was immunoSEQ multiplex PCR. The sample consists of 50,000 or so clones, around 83% of them appearing once. The specimen sequenced was memory CD4+ T cells from blood. The receptors derive from an adult in good health and CMV-seropositive.

V usage is TRBV7-6 and J usage is TRBJ2-7, with a weak D call TRBD2 (6 bases). The CDR3 is 14 amino acids. Germline V gene sequence: CDR1 SGHVS, CDR2 FNYEAQ. The germline V and J ends were trimmed by 0 bases and 2 bases, with 8 bases remaining between them. CDR3: CASSLASSAYEQYF. DNA of the CDR3: TGTGCCAGCAGCTTAGCCTCTAGCGCCTACGAGCAGTACTTC. The full variable domain, with the rest looked up from reference TRBV7-6 and TRBJ2-7, is GAGVSQSPRYKVTKRGQDVALRCDPISGHVSLYWYRQALGQGPEFLTYFNYEAQQDKSGLPNDRFSAERPEGSISTLTIQRTEQRDSAMYRCASSLASSAYEQYFGPGTRLTVT.

This clone occurred once. The rearrangement links TRBV11-2 to TRBJ1-2; unclear D gene. Trimming removed 0 bases from V and 2 bases from J, with 7 bases in between. This CDR3 comprises 14 residues. Germline V gene sequence: CDR1 SGHAT, CDR2 FQNNGV. Written as DNA, the CDR3 is TGTGCCAGCAGCTTAGATCCCCAGAACTATGGCTACACCTTC. It translates to CASSLDPQNYGYTF.

The rearrangement joins TRBV5-4 to TRBJ2-7; 9 bases match TRBD1. The V segment lost 4 bases and the J segment 5 bases; nucleotides outside the gene matches: 10. In germline, CDR1 is SGHNT, CDR2 YYREEE (reference sequence). This CDR3 comprises 15 residues. CDR3 region: CASSPPGTGYDEQYF. In DNA, the CDR3 is TGTGCCAGCAGCCCTCCCGGGACAGGGTATGACGAGCAGTACTTC.

V gene TRBV15 combines with J gene TRBJ2-1; 9 nucleotides align to TRBD2. V shed 3 bases and J 7 bases; nucleotides not matched to a gene: 7. This CDR3 contains 15 residues. The germline V gene encodes CDR1 LNHNV and CDR2 YYDKDF (reference sequence). Here the CDR3 DNA reads TGTGCCACCAGCAGCAGGACTAGCGTGGGTAATGAGCAGTTCTTC. The encoded protein is CATSSRTSVGNEQFF.

CDR3 DNA sequence: TGTGCCAGCACCCTTGCGGGGGTGAACACTGAAGCTTTCTTT. Protein: CASTLAGVNTEAFF. The chain employs TRBV6-6 and TRBJ1-1; D may be TRBD1 (5 bases). The CDR3 is made up of 14 amino acids. The germline gives CDR1 MNHNY, CDR2 SVGAGI (reference sequence). Trimming stripped 7 bases from V and 0 bases from J, with 12 bases between.

V gene TRBV6-6 combines with J gene TRBJ2-2; D may match TRBD1 or TRBD2 (6 bases each). Per the germline V gene, CDR1 is MNHNY and CDR2 is SVGAGI (reference sequence). The CDR3 consists of 13 residues. The ends were cut back, 8 bases at V and 4 bases at J, with 11 bases in the middle. The CDR3, as DNA: TGTGCCAGCCGACGGGGGCGCACCGGGGAGCTGTTTTTT. Its translation: CASRRGRTGELFF.

The chain links TRBV5-4 to TRBJ2-1; TRBD2 matches 11 bases. The V segment lost 1 base and the J segment 8 bases; nucleotides outside the gene matches: 5. The CDR3 length is 15 residues. Germline V gene lookup returns CDR1 SGHNT and CDR2 YYREEE (reference sequence). The CDR3 DNA sequence: TGTGCCAGCAGCTTGCGACTAGCGGGGCGGGATGAGCAGTTCTTC. Amino acid sequence: CASSLRLAGRDEQFF.

This chain connects TRBV25-1 to TRBJ1-4, with D unresolved. Between the trimmed V and J ends, which lost 1 base and 8 bases, there was a span of 11 bases. The CDR3 has 14 residues. Germline CDR1 is MGHDK and CDR2 is SYGVNS. As DNA, the CDR3 is TGTGCCAGCAGTGAATGGGGTGGTACGGAAAAACTGTTTTTT. It specifies CASSEWGGTEKLFF.

The chain is built from TRBV5-6 and TRBJ2-1; a weak D match, TRBD2 (5 bases). CDR1 is SGHDT and CDR2 is YYEEEE in the germline V gene. V was trimmed by 6 bases and J by 0 bases, leaving 13 bases between them. The CDR3 consists of 15 residues. The DNA of the CDR3 is TGTGCCAGCACCCGTTTGAGCGGCTCCTACAATGAGCAGTTCTTC. This encodes CASTRLSGSYNEQFF.

This clone was detected a few times. The genes are TRBV28 and TRBJ1-1; tentative D call: TRBD1 (5 bases). CDR3 length: 14 amino acids. The germline V gene encodes CDR1 MDHEN and CDR2 SYDVKM. Deletions cut 6 bases from V and 4 bases from J, with 15 bases between. CDR3 DNA: TGTGCCAGCAGGCCAAGCAATCAGGGCACTGAAGCTTTCTTT. It encodes CASRPSNQGTEAFF.